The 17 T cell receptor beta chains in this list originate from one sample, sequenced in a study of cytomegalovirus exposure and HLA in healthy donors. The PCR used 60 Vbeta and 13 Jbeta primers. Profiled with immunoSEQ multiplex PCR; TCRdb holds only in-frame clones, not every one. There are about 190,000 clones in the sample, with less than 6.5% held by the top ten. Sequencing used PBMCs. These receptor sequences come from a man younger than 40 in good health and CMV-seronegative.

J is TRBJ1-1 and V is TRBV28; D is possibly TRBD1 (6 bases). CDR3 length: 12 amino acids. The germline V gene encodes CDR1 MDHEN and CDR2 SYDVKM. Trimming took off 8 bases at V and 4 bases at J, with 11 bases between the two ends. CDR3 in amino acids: CASGTGSTEAFF. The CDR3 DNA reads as TGTGCCAGCGGAACAGGGAGCACTGAAGCTTTCTTT. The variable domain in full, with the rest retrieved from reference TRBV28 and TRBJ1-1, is DVKVTQSSRYLVKRTGEKVFLECVQDMDHENMFWYRQDPGLGLRLIYFSYDVKMKEKGDIPEGYSVSREKKERFSLILESASTNQTSMYLCASGTGSTEAFFGQGTRLTVV.

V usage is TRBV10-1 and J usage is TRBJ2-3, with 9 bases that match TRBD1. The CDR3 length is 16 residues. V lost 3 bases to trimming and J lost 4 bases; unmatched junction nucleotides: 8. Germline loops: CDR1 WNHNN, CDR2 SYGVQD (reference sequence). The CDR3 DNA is TGCGCCAGCAGTGACCCGGGACAGGGCGGCCCAGATACGCAGTATTTT. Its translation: CASSDPGQGGPDTQYF.

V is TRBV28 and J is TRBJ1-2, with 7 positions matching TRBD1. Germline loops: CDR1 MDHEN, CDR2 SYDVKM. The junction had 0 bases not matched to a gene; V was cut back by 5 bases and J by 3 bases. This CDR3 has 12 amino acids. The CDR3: CASSQGDYGYTF. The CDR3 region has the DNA TGTGCCAGCAGTCAGGGGGACTATGGCTACACCTTC.

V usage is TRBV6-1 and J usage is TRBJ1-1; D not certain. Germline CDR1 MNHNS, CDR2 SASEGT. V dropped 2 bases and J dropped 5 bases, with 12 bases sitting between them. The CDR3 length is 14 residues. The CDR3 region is CASSELRGGTEAFF. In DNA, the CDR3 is TGTGCCAGCAGTGAACTTCGGGGAGGTACTGAAGCTTTCTTT.

The chain's CDR3 is CASSEWASGRGYEQFF. The CDR3 region has the DNA TGTGCCAGCAGTGAATGGGCTAGCGGGAGGGGTTATGAGCAGTTCTTC. This chain connects TRBV2 to TRBJ2-1, with 12 nucleotides matching TRBD2. V trimming: 2 bases; J trimming: 8 bases; junction bases outside the gene matches: 7. Per germline, CDR1 SNHLY and CDR2 FYNNEI. The CDR3 is 16 amino acids.

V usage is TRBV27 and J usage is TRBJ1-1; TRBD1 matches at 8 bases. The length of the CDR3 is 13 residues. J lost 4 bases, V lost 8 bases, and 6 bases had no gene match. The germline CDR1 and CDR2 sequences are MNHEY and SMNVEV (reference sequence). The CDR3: CASRLQGATEAFF. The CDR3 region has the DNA TGTGCCAGCCGACTCCAGGGGGCCACTGAAGCTTTCTTT.

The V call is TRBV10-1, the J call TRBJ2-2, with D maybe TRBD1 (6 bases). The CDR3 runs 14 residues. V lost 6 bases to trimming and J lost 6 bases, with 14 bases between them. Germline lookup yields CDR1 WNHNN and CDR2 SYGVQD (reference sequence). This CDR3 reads CASRTDSAAGELFF. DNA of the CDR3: TGCGCCAGCAGAACGGACAGTGCGGCCGGGGAGCTGTTTTTT.

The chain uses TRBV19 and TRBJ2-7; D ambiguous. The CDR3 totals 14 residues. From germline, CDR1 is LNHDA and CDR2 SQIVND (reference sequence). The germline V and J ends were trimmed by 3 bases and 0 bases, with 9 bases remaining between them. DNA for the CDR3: TGTGCCAGTAGTATCATCTCCAGCTCCTACGAGCAGTACTTC. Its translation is CASSIISSSYEQYF.

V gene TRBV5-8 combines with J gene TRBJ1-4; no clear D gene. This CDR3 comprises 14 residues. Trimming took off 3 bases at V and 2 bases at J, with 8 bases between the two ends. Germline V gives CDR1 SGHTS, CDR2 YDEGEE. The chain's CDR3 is CASSSFGTNEKLFF. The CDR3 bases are TGTGCCAGCAGCTCCTTCGGGACTAATGAAAAACTGTTTTTT. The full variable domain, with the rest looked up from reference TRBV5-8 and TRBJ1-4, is EAGVTQSPTHLIKTRGQQATLRCSPISGHTSVYWYQQALGLGLQFLLWYDEGEERNRGNFPPRFSGRQFPNYSSELNVNALELEDSALYLCASSSFGTNEKLFFGSGTQLSVL.

CDR3 residues: CASSWGGSPLHF. Here the CDR3 DNA reads TGTGCCAGTAGCTGGGGCGGTTCACCCCTCCACTTT. The chain combines TRBV19 with TRBJ1-6, with D possibly being TRBD1 (5 bases). The V end lost 6 bases, the J end lost 9 bases, and 9 bases lay between the germline ends. The CDR3 is 12 amino acids. Germline loops: CDR1 LNHDA, CDR2 SQIVND (reference sequence). The variable domain in full, with the rest retrieved from reference TRBV19 and TRBJ1-6, is DGGITQSPKYLFRKEGQNVTLSCEQNLNHDAMYWYRQDPGQGLRLIYYSQIVNDFQKGDIAEGYSVSREKKESFPLTVTSAQKNPTAFYLCASSWGGSPLHFGNGTRLTVT.

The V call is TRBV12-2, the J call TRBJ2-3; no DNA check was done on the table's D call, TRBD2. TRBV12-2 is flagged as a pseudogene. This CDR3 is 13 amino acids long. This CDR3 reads CASRLAEADTQYF. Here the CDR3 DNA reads TGTGCAAGTCGCTTAGCGGAGGCAGATACGCAGTATTTT.

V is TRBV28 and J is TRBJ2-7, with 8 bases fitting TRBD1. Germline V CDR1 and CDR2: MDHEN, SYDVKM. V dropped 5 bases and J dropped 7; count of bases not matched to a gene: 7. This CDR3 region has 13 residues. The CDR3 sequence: CASSLRTGREQYF. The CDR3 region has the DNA TGTGCCAGCAGTCTCCGGACAGGGCGGGAGCAGTACTTC.

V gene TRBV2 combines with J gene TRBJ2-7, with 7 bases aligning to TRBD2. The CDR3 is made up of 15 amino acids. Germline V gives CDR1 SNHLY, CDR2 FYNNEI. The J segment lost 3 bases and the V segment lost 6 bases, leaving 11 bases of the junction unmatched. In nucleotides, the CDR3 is TGTGCCAGCAGACCCCTACTAAGCGGGATCTACGAGCAGTACTTC. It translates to CASRPLLSGIYEQYF.

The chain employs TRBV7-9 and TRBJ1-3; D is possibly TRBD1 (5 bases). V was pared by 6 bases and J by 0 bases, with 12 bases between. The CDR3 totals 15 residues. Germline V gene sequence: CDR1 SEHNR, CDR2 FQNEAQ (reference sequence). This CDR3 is CASSVIRDSGNTIYF. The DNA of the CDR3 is TGTGCCAGCAGTGTAATCAGGGACTCTGGAAACACCATATATTTT.

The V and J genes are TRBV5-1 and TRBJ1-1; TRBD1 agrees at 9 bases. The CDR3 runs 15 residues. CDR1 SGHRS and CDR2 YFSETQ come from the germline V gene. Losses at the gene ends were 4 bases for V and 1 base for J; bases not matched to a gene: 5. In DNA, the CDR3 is TGCGCCAGCAGCGACCCGACAGGGGGGAACACTGAAGCTTTCTTT. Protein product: CASSDPTGGNTEAFF.

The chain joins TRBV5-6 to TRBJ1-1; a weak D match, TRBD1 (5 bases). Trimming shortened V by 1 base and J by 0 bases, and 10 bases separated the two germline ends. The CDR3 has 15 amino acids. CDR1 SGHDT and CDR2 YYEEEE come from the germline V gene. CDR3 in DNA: TGTGCCAGCAGCTTGAGGGGTGGGCTGAACACTGAAGCTTTCTTT. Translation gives CASSLRGGLNTEAFF. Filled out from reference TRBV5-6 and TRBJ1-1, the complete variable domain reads DAGVTQSPTHLIKTRGQQVTLRCSPKSGHDTVSWYQQALGQGPQFIFQYYEEEERQRGNFPDRFSGHQFPNYSSELNVNALLLGDSALYLCASSLRGGLNTEAFFGQGTRLTVV.

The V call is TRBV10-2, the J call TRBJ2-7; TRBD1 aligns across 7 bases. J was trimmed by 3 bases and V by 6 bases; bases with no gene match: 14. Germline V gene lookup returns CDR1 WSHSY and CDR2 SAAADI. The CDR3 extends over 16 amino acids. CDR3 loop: CASSTKTPGQNYEQYF. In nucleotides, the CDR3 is TGCGCCAGCAGCACTAAGACCCCGGGACAGAACTACGAGCAGTACTTC.